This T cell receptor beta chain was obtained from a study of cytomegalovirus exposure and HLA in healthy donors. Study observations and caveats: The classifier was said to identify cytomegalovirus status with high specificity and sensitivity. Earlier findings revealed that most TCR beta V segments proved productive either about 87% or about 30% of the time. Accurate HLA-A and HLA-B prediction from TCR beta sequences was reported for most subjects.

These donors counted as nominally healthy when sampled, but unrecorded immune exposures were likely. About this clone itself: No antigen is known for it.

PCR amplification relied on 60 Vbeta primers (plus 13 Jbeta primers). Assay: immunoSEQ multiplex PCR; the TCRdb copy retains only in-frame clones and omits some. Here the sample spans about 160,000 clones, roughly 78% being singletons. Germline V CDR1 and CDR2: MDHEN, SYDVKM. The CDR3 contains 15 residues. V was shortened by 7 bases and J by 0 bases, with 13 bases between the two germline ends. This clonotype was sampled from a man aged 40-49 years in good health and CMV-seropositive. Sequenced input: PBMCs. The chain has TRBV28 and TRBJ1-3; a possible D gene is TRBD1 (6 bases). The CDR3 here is CASTPGQSSGNTIYF. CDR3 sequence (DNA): TGTGCCAGCACCCCCGGACAGAGCTCTGGAAACACCATATATTTT.